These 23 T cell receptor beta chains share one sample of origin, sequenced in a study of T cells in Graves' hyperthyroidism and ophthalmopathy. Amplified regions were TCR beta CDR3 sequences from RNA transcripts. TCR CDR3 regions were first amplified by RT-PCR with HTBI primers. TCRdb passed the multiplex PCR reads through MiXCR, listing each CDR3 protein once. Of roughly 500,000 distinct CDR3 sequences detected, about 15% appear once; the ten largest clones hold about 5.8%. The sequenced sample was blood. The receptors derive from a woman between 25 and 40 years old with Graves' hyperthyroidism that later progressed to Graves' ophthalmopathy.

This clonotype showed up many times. DNA of the CDR3: TGTGCCATCAGTCAAACTACCACAGGGGGTGGAACCGGGGAGCTGTTTTTT. This codes for CAISQTTTGGGTGELFF. V gene TRBV10-3 combines with J gene TRBJ2-2, with TRBD1 matching 8 bases. CDR1 ENHRY and CDR2 SYGVKD come from the germline V gene. V was pared by 5 bases and J by 5 bases, with 13 bases of the junction left unmatched. The CDR3 sequence is 17 residues long.

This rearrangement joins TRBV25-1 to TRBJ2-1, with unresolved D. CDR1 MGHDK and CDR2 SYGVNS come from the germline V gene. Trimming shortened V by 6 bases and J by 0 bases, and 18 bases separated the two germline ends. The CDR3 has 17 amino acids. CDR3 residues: CASSGHSTRYSYNEQFF. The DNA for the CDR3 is TGTGCCAGCAGCGGTCACTCTACTCGTTACTCCTACAATGAGCAGTTCTTC.

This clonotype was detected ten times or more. The CDR3 DNA reads as TGTGCCAGCAGTGAAGCCAGGGGCCTGAACACTGAAGCTTTCTTT. Translated, it gives CASSEARGLNTEAFF. The chain is built from TRBV2 and TRBJ1-1; a possible D gene is TRBD1 (6 bases). Germline loops: CDR1 SNHLY, CDR2 FYNNEI. V lost 0 bases and J 0 bases, leaving 8 bases between the germline ends. The CDR3 runs to 15 residues.

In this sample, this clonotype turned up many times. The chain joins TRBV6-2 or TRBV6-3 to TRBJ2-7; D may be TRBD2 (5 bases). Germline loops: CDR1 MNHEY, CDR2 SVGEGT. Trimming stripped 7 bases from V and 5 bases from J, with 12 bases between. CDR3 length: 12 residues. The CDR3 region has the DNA TGTGCCAGCACCGAAGGGAGAAACGAGCAGTACTTC. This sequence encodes CASTEGRNEQYF.

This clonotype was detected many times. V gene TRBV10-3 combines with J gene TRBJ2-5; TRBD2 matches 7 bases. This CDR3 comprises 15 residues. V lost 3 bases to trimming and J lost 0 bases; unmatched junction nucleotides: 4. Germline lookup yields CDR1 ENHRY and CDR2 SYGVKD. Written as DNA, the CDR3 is TGTGCCATCAGTGAAGGGCTAGCGGACCAAGAGACCCAGTACTTC. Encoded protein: CAISEGLADQETQYF.

CDR3: CASSLSSGFHGYTF. CDR3 bases: TGTGCCAGCAGTTTATCGAGTGGGTTCCATGGCTACACCTTC. The gene calls are TRBV27 and TRBJ1-2; D gene unclear. The V and J ends lost 0 bases and 6 bases respectively, with 11 bases between them. The CDR3 has 14 amino acids. Germline V gene lookup returns CDR1 MNHEY and CDR2 SMNVEV (reference sequence).

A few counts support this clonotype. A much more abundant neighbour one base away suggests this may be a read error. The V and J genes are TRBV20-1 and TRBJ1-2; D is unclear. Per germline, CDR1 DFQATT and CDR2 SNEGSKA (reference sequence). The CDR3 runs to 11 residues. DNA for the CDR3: TGCAGTGCTACGATGGACTATGGCTGCACCTTC. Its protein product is CSATMDYGCTF.

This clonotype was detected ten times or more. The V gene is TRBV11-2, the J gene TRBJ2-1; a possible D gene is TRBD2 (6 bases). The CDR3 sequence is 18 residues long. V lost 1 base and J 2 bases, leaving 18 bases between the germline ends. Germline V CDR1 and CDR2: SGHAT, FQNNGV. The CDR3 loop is CASSLGRLATLTYNEQFF. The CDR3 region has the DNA TGTGCCAGCAGCTTAGGGAGGCTAGCGACCCTGACCTACAATGAGCAGTTCTTC.

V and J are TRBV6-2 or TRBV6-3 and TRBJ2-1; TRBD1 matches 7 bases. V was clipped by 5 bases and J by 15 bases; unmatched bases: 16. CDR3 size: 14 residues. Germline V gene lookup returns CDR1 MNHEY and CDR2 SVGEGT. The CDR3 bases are TGTGCCAGCAGTGACCGGGACAGTGCCCGTGAGAGGTTCTTC. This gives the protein CASSDRDSARERFF.

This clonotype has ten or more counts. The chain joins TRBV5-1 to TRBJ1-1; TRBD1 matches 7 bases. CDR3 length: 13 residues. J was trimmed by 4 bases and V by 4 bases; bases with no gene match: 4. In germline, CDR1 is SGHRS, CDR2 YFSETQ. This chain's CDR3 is CASSPTGFTEAFF. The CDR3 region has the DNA TGCGCCAGCAGCCCGACAGGGTTCACTGAAGCTTTCTTT.

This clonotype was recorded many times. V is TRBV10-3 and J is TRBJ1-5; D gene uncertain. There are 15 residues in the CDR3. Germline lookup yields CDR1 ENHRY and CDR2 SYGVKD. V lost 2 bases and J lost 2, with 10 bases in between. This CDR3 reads CAISEAPSGNQPQHF. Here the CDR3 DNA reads TGTGCCATCAGTGAGGCGCCCTCCGGCAATCAGCCCCAGCATTTT.

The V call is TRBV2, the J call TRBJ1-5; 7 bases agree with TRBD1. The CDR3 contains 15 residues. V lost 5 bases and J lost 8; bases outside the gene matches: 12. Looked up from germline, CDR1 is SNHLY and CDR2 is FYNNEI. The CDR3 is CASSTGRGDSEPQHF. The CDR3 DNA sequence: TGTGCCAGCAGTACCGGGAGAGGGGACAGTGAGCCCCAGCATTTT.

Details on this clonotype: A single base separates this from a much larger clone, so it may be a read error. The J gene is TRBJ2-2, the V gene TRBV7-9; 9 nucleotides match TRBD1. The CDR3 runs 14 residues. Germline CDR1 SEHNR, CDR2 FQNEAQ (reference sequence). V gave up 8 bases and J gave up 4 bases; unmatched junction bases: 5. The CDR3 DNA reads TGTGCCAGCCCCGGACAGGGGCCCACCGGGGAGCTGTTTTTT. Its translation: CASPGQGPTGELFF. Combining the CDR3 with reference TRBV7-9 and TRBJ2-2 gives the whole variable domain DTGVSQNPRHKITKRGQNVTFRCDPISEHNRLYWYRQTLGQGPEFLTYFQNEAQLEKSRLLSDRFSAERPKGSFSTLEIQRTEQGDSAMYLCASPGQGPTGELFFGEGSRLTVL.

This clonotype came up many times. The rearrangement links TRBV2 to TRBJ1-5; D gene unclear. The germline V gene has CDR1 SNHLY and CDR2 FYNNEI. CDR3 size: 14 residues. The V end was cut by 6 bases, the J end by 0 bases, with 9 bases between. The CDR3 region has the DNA TGTGCCAGCAGGTCCGAATATAGCAATCAGCCCCAGCATTTT. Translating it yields CASRSEYSNQPQHF.

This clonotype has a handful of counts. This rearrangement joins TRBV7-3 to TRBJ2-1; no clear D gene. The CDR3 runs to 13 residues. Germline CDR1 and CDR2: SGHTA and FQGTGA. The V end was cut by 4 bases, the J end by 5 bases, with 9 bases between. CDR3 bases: TGTGCCAGCAGCTCCACACTTGACAATGAGCAGTTCTTC. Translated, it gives CASSSTLDNEQFF.

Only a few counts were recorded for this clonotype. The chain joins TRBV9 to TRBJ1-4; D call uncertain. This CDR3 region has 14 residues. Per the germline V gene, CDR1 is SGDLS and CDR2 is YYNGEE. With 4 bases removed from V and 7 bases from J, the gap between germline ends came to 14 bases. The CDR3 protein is CASSPSGRTEKLFF. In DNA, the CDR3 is TGTGCCAGCAGCCCCTCCGGCCGAACTGAAAAACTGTTTTTT. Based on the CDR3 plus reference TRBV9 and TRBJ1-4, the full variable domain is DSGVTQTPKHLITATGQRVTLRCSPRSGDLSVYWYQQSLDQGLQFLIQYYNGEERAKGNILERFSAQQFPDLHSELNLSSLELGDSALYFCASSPSGRTEKLFFGSGTQLSVL.

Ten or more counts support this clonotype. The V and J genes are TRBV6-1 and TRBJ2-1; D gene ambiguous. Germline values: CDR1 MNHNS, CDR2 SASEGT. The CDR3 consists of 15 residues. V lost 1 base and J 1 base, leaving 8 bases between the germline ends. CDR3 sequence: CASSEGILSYNEQFF. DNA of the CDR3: TGTGCCAGCAGTGAAGGGATACTGTCCTACAATGAGCAGTTCTTC.

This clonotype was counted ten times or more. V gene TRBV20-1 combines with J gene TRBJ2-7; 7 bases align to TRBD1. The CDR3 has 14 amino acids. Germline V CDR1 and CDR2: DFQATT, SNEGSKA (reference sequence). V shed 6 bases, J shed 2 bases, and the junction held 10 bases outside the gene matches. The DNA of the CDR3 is TGCAGTGCCTTGGGACAGACCAATACCTACGAGCAGTACTTC. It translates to CSALGQTNTYEQYF.

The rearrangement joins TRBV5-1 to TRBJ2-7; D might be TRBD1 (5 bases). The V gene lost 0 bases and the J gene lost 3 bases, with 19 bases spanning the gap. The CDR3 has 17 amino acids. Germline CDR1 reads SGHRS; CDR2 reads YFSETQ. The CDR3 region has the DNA TGCGCCAGCAGCTTGGCCGTCGACAGTCTCACCGACTACGAGCAGTACTTC. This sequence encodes CASSLAVDSLTDYEQYF.

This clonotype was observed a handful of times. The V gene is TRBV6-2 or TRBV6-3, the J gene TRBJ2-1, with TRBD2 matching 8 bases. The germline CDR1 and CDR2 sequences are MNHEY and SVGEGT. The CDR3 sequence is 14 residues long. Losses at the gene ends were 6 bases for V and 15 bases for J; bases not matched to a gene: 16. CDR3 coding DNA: TGTGCCAGCAGCCCAGGATTGACTAGCGTCCGGCGGTTCTTC. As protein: CASSPGLTSVRRFF.

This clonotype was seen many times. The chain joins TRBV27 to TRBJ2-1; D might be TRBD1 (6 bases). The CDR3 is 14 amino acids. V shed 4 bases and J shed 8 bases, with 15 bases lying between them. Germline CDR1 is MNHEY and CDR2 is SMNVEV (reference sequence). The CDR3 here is CASSSLNSGDEQFF. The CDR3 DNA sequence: TGTGCCAGCAGTTCTCTAAACTCAGGGGATGAGCAGTTCTTC.

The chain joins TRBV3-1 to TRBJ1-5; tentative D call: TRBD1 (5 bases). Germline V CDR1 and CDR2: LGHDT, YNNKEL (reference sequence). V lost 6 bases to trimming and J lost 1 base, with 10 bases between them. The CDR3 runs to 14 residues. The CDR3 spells CASSPTASNQPQHF. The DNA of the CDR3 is TGTGCCAGCAGTCCGACAGCCAGCAATCAGCCCCAGCATTTT.

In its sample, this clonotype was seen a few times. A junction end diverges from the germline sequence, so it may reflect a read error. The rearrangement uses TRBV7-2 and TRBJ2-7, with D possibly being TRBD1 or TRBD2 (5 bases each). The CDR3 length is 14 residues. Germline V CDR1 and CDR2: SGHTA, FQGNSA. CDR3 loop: CASSLAGANGEQYF. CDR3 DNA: TGTGCCAGCAGCCTAGCCGGGGCGAATGGCGAGCAGTACTTC.